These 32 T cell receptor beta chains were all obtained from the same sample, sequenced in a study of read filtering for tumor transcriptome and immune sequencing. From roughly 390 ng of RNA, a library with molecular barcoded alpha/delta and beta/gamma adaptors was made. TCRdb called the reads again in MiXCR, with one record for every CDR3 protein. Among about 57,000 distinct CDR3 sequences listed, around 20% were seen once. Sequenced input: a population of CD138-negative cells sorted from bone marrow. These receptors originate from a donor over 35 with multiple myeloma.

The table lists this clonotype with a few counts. CDR3 in amino acids: CASSPPGTGGIYGYTF. The CDR3 DNA reads as TGTGCCAGCTCACCACCGGGAACAGGGGGTATCTATGGCTACACCTTC. The V gene is TRBV18, the J gene TRBJ1-2, with 8 bases matching TRBD1. There are 16 residues in the CDR3. Germline CDR1 is KGHSH and CDR2 is LQKENI. Losses at the gene ends were 0 bases for V and 4 bases for J; bases not matched to a gene: 7. The full variable domain, rest sourced from reference TRBV18 and TRBJ1-2, is NAGVMQNPRHLVRRRGQEARLRCSPMKGHSHVYWYRQLPEEGLKFMVYLQKENIIDESGMPKERFSAEFPKEGPSILRIQQVVRGDSAAYFCASSPPGTGGIYGYTFGSGTRLTVV.

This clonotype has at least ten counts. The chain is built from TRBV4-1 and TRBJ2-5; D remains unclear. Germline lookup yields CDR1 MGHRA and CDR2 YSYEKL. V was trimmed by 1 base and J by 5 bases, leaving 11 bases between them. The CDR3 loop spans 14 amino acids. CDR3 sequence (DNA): TGCGCCAGCAGCCAAGGTCCTGGGTACGAGACCCAGTACTTC. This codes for CASSQGPGYETQYF.

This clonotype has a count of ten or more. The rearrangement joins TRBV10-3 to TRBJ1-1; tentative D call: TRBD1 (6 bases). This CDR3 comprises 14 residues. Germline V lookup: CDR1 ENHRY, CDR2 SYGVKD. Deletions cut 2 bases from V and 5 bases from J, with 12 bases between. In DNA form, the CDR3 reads TGTGCCATCAGTGAGGGGCAGGGGCCGACTGAAGCTTTCTTT. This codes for CAISEGQGPTEAFF.

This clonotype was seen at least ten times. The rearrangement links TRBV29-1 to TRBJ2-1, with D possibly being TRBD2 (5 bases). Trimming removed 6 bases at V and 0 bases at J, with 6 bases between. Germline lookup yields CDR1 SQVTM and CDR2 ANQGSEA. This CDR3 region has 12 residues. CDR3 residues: CSVAASYNEQFF. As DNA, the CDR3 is TGCAGCGTAGCGGCCTCCTACAATGAGCAGTTCTTC.

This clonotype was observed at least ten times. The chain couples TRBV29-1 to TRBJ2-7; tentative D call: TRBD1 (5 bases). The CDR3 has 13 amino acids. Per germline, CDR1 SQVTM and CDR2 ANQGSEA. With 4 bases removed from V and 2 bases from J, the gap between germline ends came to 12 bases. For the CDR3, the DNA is TGCAGCGTTGTTAAGGGGAATACCTACGAGCAGTACTTC. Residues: CSVVKGNTYEQYF.

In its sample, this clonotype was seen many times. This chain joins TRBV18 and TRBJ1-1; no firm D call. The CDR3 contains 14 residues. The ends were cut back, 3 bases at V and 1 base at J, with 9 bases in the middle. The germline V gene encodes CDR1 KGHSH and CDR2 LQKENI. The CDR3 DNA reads TGTGCCAGCTCACCGCCTGGGCGGAACACTGAAGCTTTCTTT. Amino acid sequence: CASSPPGRNTEAFF.

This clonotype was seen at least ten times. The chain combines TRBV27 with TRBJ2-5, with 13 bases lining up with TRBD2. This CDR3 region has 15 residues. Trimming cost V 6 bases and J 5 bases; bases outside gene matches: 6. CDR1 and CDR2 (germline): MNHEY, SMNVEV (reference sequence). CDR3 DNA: TGTGCCAGCAGCGAACTAGCGGGGGGGGATGAGACCCAGTACTTC. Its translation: CASSELAGGDETQYF.

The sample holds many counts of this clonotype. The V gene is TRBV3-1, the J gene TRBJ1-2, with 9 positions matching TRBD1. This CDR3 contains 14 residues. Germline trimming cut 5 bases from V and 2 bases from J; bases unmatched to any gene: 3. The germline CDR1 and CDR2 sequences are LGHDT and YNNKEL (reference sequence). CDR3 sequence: CASSNRGLNYGYTF. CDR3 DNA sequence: TGTGCCAGCAGCAACAGGGGGCTAAACTATGGCTACACCTTC. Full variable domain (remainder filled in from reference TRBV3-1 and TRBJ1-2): DTAVSQTPKYLVTQMGNDKSIKCEQNLGHDTMYWYKQDSKKFLKIMFSYNNKELIINETVPNRFSPKSPDKAHLNLHINSLELGDSAVYFCASSNRGLNYGYTFGSGTRLTVV.

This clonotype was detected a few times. CDR3 nucleotides: TGTGCCAGCAGCTTCGGGAGAGAGACCCAGTACTTC. Protein product: CASSFGRETQYF. The chain combines TRBV11-2 with TRBJ2-5, with D possibly TRBD2 on 6 matching bases. Trimming cost V 3 bases and J 4 bases, with 6 bases left between them. Germline V gene sequence: CDR1 SGHAT, CDR2 FQNNGV. CDR3 size: 12 residues. Filled out from reference TRBV11-2 and TRBJ2-5, the complete variable domain reads EAGVAQSPRYKIIEKRQSVAFWCNPISGHATLYWYQQILGQGPKLLIQFQNNGVVDDSQLPKDRFSAERLKGVDSTLKIQPAKLEDSAVYLCASSFGRETQYFGPGTRLLVL.

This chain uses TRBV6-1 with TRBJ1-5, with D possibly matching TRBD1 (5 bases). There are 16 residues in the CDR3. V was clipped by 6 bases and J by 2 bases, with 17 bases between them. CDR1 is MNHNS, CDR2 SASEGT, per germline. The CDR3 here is CASSAGRWGGNQPQHF. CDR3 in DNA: TGTGCCAGCAGCGCGGGACGGTGGGGAGGCAATCAGCCCCAGCATTTT.

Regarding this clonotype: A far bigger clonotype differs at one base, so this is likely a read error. The CDR3 sequence is CASSSGFSSYNEQFF. In DNA form, the CDR3 reads TGTGCCAGCAGCTCGGGATTTAGCTCCTACAATGAGCAGTTCTTC. J is TRBJ2-1 and V is TRBV5-6; weak D call: TRBD2 (5 bases). The CDR3 sequence is 15 residues long. V was pared by 3 bases and J by 0 bases, with 10 bases between. In germline, CDR1 is SGHDT, CDR2 YYEEEE.

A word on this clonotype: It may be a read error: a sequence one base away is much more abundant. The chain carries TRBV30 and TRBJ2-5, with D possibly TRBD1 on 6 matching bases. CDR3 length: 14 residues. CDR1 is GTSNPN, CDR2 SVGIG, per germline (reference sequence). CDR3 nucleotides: TGTGCCTGGAGTGTACCGGGACAACAAGTGACCCAGTACTTC. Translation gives CAWSVPGQQVTQYF.

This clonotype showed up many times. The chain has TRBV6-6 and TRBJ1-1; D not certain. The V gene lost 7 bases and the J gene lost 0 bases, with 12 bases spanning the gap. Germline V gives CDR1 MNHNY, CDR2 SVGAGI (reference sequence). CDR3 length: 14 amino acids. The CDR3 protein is CASIPERMNTEAFF. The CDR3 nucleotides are TGTGCCAGCATCCCCGAACGAATGAACACTGAAGCTTTCTTT.

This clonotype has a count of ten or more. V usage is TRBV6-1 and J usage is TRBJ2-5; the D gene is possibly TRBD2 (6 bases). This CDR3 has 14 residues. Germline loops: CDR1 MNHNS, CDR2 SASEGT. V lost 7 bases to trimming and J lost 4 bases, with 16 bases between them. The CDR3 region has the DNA TGTGCCAGCACCACAAAACCGGAGGGAGAGACCCAGTACTTC. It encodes CASTTKPEGETQYF.

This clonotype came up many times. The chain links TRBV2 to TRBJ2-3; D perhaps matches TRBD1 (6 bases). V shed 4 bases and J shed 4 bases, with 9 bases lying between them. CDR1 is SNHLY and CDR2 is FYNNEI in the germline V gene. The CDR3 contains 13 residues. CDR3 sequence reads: CASSAKGADTQYF. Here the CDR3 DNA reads TGTGCCAGCAGTGCAAAGGGGGCAGATACGCAGTATTTT.

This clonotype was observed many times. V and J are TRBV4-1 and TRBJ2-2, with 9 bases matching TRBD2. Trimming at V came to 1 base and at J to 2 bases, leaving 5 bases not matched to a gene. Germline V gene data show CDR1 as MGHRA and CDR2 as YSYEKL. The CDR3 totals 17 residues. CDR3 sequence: CASSQGLAGTNTGELFF. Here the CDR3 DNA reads TGCGCCAGCAGCCAAGGGCTAGCGGGAACAAACACCGGGGAGCTGTTTTTT.

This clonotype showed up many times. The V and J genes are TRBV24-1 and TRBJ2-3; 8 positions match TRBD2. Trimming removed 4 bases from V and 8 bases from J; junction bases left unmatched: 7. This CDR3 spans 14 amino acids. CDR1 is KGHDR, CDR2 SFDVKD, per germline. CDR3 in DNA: TGTGCCACCAGTGAAACGGGGGGGCTGGCTACGCAGTATTTT. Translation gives CATSETGGLATQYF.

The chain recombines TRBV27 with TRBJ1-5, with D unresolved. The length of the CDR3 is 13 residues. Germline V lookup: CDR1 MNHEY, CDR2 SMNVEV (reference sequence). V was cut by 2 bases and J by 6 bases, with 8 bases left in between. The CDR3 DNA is TGTGCCAGCAGTTTAAGCGAGGGTCAGCCCCAGCATTTT. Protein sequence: CASSLSEGQPQHF.

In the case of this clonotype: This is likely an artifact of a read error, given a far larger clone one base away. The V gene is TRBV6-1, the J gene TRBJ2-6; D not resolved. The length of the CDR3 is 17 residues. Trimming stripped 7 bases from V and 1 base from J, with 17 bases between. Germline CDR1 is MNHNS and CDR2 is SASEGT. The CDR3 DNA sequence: TGTGCCAGCACTTACTCGAAGTTGGTATCTGGGGCCAACGTCCTGACTTTC. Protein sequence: CASTYSKLVSGANVLTF.

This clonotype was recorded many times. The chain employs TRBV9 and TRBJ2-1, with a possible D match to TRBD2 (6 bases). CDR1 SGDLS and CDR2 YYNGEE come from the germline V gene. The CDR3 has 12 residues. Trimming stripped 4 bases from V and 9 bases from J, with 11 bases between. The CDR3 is CASSYLGGEQFF. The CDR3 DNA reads TGTGCCAGCAGCTACCTCGGGGGTGAGCAGTTCTTC.

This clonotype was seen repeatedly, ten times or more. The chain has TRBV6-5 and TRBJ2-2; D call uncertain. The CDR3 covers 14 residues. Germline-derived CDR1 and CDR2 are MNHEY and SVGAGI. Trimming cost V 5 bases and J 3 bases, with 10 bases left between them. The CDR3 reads CASSPTLYTGELFF. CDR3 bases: TGTGCCAGCAGTCCGACTTTGTACACCGGGGAGCTGTTTTTT.

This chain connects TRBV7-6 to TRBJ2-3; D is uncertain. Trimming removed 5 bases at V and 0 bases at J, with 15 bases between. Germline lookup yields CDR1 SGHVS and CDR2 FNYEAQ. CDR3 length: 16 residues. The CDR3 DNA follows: TGTGCCAGCAGCCTAAATCACGGATCTAGCACAGATACGCAGTATTTT. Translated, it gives CASSLNHGSSTDTQYF.

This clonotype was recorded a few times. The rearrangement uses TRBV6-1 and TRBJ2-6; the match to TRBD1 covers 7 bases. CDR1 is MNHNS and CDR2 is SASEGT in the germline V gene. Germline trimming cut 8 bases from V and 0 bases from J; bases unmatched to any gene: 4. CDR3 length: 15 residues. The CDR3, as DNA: TGTGCCAGCGGGGCAGGGGGCTCTGGGGCCAACGTCCTGACTTTC. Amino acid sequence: CASGAGGSGANVLTF.

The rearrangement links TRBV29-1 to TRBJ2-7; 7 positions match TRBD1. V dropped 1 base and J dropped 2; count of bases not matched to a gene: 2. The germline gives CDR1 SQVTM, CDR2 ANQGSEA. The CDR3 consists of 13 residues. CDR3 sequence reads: CSVEGQGAYEQYF. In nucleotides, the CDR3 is TGCAGCGTTGAAGGACAGGGTGCCTACGAGCAGTACTTC.

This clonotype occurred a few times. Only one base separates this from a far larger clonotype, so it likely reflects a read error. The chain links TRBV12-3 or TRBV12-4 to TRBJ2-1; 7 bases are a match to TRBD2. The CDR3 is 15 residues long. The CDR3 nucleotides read TGTGCCAGCACCAGAGCCCGCGGGGACTACGATGAGCAGTTCTTC. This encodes CASTRARGDYDEQFF.

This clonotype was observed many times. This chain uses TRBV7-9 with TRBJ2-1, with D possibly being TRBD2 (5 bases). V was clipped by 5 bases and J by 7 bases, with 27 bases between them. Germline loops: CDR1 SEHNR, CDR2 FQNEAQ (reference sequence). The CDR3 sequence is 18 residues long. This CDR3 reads CASSPPHNLAESINEQFF. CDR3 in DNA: TGTGCCAGCAGCCCCCCGCACAATCTAGCAGAGTCTATAAATGAGCAGTTCTTC.

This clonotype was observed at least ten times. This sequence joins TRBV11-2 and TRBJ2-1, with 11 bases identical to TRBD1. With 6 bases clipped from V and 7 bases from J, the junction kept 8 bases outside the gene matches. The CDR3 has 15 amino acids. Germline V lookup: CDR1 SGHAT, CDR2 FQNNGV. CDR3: CASRPAGQGGNEQFF. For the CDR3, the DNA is TGTGCCAGCAGGCCCGCGGGACAGGGGGGTAATGAGCAGTTCTTC.

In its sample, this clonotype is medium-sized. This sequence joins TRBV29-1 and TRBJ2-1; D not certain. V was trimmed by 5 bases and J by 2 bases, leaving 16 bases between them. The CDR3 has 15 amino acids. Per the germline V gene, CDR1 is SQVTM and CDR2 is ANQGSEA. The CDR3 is CSVLGRPLAYNEQFF. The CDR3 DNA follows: TGCAGCGTTTTGGGCAGGCCTTTAGCCTACAATGAGCAGTTCTTC.

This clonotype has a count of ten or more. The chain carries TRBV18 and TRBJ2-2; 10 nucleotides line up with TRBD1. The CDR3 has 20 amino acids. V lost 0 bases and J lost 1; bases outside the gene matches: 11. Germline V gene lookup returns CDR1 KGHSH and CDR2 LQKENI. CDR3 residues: CASSPPRQGAGELNTGELFF. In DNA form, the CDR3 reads TGTGCCAGCTCACCACCGCGACAGGGGGCCGGGGAACTGAACACCGGGGAGCTGTTTTTT.

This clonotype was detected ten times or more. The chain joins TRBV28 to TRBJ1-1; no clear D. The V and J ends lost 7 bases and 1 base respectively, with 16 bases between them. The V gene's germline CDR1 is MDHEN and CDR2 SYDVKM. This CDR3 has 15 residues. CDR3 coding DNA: TGTGCCAGCACCCCTTTATATGAGGGGAACACTGAAGCTTTCTTT. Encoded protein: CASTPLYEGNTEAFF. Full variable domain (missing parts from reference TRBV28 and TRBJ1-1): DVKVTQSSRYLVKRTGEKVFLECVQDMDHENMFWYRQDPGLGLRLIYFSYDVKMKEKGDIPEGYSVSREKKERFSLILESASTNQTSMYLCASTPLYEGNTEAFFGQGTRLTVV.

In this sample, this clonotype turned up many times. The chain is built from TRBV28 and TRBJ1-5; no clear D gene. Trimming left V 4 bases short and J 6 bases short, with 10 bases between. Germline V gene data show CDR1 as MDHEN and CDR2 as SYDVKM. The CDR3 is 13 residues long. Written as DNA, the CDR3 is TGTGCCAGCAGTTACTCTCTGGGTCAGCCCCAGCATTTT. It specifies CASSYSLGQPQHF.

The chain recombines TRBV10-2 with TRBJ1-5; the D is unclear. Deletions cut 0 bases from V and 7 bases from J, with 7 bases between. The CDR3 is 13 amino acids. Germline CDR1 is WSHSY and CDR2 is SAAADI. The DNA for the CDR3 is TGCGCCAGCAGTGAGTCGTACGGCCAGCCCCAGCATTTT. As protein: CASSESYGQPQHF.